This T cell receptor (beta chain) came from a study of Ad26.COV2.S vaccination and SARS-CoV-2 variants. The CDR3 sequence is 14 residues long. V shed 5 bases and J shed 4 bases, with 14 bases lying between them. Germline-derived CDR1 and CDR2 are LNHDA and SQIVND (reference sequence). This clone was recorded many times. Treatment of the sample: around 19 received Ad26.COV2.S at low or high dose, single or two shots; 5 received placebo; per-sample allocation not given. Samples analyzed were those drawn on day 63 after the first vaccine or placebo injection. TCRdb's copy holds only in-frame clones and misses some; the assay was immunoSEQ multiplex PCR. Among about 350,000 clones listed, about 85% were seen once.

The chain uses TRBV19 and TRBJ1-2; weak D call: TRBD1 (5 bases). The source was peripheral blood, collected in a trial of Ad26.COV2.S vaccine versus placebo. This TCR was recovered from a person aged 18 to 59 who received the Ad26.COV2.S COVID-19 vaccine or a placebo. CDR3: CASSGTALLYGYTF. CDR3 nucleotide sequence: TGTGCCAGTAGTGGGACTGCTCTTCTCTATGGCTACACCTTC. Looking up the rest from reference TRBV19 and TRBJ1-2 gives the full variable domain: DGGITQSPKYLFRKEGQNVTLSCEQNLNHDAMYWYRQDPGQGLRLIYYSQIVNDFQKGDIAEGYSVSREKKESFPLTVTSAQKNPTAFYLCASSGTALLYGYTFGSGTRLTVV.